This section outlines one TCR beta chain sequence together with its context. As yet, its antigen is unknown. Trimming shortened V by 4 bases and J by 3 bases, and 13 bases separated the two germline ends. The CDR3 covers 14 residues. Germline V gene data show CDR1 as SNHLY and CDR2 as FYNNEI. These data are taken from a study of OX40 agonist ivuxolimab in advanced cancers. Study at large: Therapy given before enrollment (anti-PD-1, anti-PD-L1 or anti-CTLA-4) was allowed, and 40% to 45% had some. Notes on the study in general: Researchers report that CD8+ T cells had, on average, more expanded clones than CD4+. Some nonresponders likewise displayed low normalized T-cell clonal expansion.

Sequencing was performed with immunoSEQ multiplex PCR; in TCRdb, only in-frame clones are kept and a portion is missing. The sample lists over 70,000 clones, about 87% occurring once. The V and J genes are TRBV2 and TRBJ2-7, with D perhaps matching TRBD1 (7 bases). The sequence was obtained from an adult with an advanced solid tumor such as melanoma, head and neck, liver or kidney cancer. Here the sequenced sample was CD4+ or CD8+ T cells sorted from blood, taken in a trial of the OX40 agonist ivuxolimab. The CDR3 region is CASSGWQGGYEQYF. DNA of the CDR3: TGTGCCAGCAGTGGGTGGCAGGGGGGCTACGAGCAGTACTTC.